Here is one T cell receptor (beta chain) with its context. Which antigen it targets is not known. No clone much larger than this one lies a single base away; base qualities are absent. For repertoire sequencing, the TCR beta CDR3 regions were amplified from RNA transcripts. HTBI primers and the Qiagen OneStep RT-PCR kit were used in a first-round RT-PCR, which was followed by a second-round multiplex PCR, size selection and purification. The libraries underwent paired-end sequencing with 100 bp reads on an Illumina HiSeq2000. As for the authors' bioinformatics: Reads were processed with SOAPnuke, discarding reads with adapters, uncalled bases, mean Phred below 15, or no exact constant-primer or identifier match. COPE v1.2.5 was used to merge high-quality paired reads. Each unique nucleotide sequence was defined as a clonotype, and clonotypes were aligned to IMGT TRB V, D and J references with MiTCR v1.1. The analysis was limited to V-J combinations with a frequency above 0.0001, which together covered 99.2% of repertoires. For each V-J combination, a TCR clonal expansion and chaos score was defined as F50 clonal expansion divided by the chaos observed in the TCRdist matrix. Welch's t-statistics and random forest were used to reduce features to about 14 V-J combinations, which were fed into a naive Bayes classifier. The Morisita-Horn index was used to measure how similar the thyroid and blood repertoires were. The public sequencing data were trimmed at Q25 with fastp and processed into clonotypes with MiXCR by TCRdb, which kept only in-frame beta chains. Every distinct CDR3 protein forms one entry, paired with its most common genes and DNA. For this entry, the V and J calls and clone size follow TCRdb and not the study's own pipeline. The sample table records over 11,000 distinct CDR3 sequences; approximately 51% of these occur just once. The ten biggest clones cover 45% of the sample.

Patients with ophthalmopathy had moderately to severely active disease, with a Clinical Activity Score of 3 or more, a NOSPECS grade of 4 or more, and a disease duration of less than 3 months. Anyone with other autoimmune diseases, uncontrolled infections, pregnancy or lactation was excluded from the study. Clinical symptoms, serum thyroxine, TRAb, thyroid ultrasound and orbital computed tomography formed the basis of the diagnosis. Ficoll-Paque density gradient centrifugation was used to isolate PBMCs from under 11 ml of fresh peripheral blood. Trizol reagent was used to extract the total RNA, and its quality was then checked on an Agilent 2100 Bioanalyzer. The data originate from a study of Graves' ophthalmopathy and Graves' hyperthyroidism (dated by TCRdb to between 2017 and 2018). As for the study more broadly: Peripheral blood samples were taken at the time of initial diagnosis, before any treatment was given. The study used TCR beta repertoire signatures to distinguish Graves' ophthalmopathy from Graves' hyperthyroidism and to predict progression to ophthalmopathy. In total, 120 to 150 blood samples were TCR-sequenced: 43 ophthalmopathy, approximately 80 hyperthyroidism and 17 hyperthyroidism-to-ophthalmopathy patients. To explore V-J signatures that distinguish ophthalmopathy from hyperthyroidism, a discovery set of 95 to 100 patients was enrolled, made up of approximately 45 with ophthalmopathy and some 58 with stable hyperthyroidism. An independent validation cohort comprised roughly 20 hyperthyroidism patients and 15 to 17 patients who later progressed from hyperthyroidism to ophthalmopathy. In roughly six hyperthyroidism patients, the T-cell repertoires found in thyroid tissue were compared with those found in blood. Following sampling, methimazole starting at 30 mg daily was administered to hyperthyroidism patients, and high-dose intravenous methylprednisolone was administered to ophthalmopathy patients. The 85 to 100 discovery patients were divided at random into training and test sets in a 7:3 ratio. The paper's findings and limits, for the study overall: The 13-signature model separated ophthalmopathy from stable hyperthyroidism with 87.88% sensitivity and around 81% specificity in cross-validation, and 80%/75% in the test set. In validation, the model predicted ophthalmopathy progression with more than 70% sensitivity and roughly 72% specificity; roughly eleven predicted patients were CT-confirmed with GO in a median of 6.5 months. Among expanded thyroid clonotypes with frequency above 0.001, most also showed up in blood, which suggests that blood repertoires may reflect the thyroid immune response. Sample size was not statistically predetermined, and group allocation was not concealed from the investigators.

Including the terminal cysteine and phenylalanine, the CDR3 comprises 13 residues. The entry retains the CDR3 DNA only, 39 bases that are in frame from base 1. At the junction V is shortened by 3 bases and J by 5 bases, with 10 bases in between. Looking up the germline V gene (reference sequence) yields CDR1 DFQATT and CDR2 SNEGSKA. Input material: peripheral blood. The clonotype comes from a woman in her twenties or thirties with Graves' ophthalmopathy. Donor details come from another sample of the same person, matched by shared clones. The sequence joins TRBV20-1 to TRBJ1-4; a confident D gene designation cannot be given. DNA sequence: TGCAGTGCTAGCGCAGACCGAAATGAAAAACTGTTTTTT. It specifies CSASADRNEKLFF.